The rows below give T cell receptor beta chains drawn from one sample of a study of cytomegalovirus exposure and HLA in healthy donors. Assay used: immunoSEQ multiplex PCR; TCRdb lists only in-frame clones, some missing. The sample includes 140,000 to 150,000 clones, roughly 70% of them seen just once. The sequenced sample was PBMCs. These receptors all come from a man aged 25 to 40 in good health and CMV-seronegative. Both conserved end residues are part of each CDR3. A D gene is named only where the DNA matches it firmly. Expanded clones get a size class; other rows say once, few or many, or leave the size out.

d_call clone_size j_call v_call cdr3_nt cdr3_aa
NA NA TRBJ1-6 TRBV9 TGTGCCAGCAGCGTAGGGGGGCCTAATTCACCCCTCCACTTT CASSVGGPNSPLHF
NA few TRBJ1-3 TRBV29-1 TGCAGCGTTGAGACACCCCCGGACACCATATATTTT CSVETPPDTIYF
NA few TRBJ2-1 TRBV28 TGTGCCAGCAGTCCCCACCCTAGCGCAAACCTTTACAATGAGCAGTTCTTC CASSPHPSANLYNEQFF
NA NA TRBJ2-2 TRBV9 TGTGCCAGCAGCGTAGATGGTAGGGGAAACACCGGGGAGCTGTTTTTT CASSVDGRGNTGELFF
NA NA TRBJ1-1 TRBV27 TGTGCCAGCAGTTCCCGGACAAGAGGGAACACTGAAGCTTTCTTT CASSSRTRGNTEAFF
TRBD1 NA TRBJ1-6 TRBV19 TGTGCCAGTAGTATTACAGGGGAGGATTCACCCCTCCACTTT CASSITGEDSPLHF
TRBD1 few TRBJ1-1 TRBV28 TGTGCCAGCACCCCAGGGACAGGCACTGAAGCTTTCTTT CASTPGTGTEAFF
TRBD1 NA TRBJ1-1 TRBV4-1 TGCGCCAGCAGCCAGGGACAGTTGAACACTGAAGCTTTCTTT CASSQGQLNTEAFF
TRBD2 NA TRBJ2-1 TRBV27 TGTGCCAGCAGCTTAAAGGGGCCTAGCGGAGGCAATGAGCAGTTCTTC CASSLKGPSGGNEQFF
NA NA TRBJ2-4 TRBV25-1 TGTGCCAGCAGTCAACGTGGGCTCGCGGGAAACATTCAGTACTTC CASSQRGLAGNIQYF
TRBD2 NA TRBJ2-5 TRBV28 TGTGCCAGCAGTCCCCCCCGACTAGCGCCACAAGAGACCCAGTACTTC CASSPPRLAPQETQYF
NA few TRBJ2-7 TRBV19 TGTGCCAGTAGTATAGGTGGGGACAACTCCTACGAGCAGTACTTC CASSIGGDNSYEQYF
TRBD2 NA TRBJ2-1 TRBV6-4 TGTGCCAGCAGTCTCCTCGCGGGGGGGCAAATAAATGAGCAGTTCTTC CASSLLAGGQINEQFF
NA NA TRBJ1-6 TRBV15 TGTGCCACCAGCAGATCAGACATGGTGGGTTCACCCCTCCACTTT CATSRSDMVGSPLHF
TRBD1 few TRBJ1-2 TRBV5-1 TGCGCCAGCAGCTCGGGACAGGGGGCCAGCTACACCTTC CASSSGQGASYTF
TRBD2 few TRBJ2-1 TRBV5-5 TGTGCCAGCAGCTTGTCTAGCGGGAGCTACAATGAGCAGTTCTTC CASSLSSGSYNEQFF
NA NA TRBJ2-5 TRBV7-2 TGTGCCAGCAGCCCTGTGACAGCCCAAGAGACCCAGTACTTC CASSPVTAQETQYF
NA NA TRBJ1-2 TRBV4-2 TGTGCCAGCAGACAAGATGGCGGTCTCTATGGCTACACCTTC CASRQDGGLYGYTF
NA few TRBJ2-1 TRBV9 TGTGCCAGCAGCGGAGGCGGGAACAATGAGCAGTTCTTC CASSGGGNNEQFF
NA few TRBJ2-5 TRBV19 TGTGCCAGTAGTATGCTTTGGGCCCGGCGGGGAGAGACCCAGTACTTC CASSMLWARRGETQYF
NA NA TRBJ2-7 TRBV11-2 TGTGCCAGCAGCTTCCGCGACTCGTACCCCTACGAGCAGTACTTC CASSFRDSYPYEQYF
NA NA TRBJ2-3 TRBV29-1 TGCAGCGGCGACTCGACAGATACGCAGTATTTT CSGDSTDTQYF
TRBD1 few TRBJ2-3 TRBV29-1 TGCAGCGTAGACCGACAGGGGGCCACAGATACGCAGTATTTT CSVDRQGATDTQYF
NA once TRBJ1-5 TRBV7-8 TGTGCCAGCAGCTTAGGTTCCTCAGGGGTGGGCAATCAGCCCCAGCATTTT CASSLGSSGVGNQPQHF
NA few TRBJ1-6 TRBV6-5 TGTGCCAGCAGTTTCCAGGGTGAAGGGTCACCCCTCCACTTT CASSFQGEGSPLHF
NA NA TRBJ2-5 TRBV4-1 TGCGCCAGCAGCCAAGAAGGGGCCACTGAGACCCAGTACTTC CASSQEGATETQYF
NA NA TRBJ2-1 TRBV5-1 TGCGCCAGCAGCAGCCGGGACACTTCTTACAATGAGCAGTTCTTC CASSSRDTSYNEQFF
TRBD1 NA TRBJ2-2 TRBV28 TGTGCCAGCAGTAAGCAGGGGGCTTGGGACGGGGAGCTGTTTTTT CASSKQGAWDGELFF
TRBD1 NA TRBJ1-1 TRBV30 TGTGCCGGATCCCCCGGACAGGGCATAATGAACACTGAAGCTTTCTTT CAGSPGQGIMNTEAFF
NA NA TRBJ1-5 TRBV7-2 TGTGCCAGCAGCCCCAGACCCGGGGAGCCCCAGCATTTT CASSPRPGEPQHF
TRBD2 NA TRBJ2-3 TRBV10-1 TGCGCCAGCAGTGACCTAGCGGAGCTAAGGGTAGATACGCAGTATTTT CASSDLAELRVDTQYF
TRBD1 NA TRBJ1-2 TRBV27 TGTGCCAGCAGTTTCTTCCGACAGGGGGCAGTCTATGGCTACACCTTC CASSFFRQGAVYGYTF
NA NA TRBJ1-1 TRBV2 TGTGCCAGCAGATGGCTGGCAGGAATGAACACTGAAGCTTTCTTT CASRWLAGMNTEAFF
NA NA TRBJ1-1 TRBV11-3 TGTGCCAGCAGCTTAGGTCGTATGTCTGAAGCTTTCTTT CASSLGRMSEAFF
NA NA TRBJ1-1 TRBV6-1 TGTGCCAGCAGTGGGACTGAGAACACTGAAGCTTTCTTT CASSGTENTEAFF
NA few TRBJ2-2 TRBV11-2 TGTGCCAGCAGCTTTTCAGGGACACTAAACACCGGGGAGCTGTTTTTT CASSFSGTLNTGELFF
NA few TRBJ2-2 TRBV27 TGTGCCAGCTCTGAGGGAGCGGGGGAGCTGTTTTTT CASSEGAGELFF
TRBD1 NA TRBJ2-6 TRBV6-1 TGTGCCAGCAGTGAAGCGACAGGGGATAGGGGGGCCAACGTCCTGACTTTC CASSEATGDRGANVLTF
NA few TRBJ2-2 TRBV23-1 TGCGCCAGCAGTCAAGGGGCAGACAGAAACACCGGGGAGCTGTTTTTT CASSQGADRNTGELFF
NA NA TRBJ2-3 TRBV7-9 TGTGCCAGCAGCCTCCTGGATACGCAGTATTTT CASSLLDTQYF
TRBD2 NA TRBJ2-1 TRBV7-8 TGTGCCAGCAGCAGGGACTATCACTCCTACAATGAGCAGTTCTTC CASSRDYHSYNEQFF
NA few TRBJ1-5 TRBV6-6 TGTGCCAGCAGCCGTAAGGGAGCTAATCAGCCCCAGCATTTT CASSRKGANQPQHF
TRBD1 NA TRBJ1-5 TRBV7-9 TGTGCCAGCAGCCTGGGACAGGGAAGCAATCAGCCCCAGCATTTT CASSLGQGSNQPQHF
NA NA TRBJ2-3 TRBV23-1 TGCGCCAGCAGTCAATCGGGGCCCGGTGATGGCACAGATACGCAGTATTTT CASSQSGPGDGTDTQYF
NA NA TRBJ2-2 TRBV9 TGTGCCAGCACCGCCCTTCCCCTGAGACAGGCCCCCGGGGAGCTGTTTTTT CASTALPLRQAPGELFF
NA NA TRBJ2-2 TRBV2 TGTGCCAGCACGGGGGTTAATACCGGGGAGCTGTTTTTT CASTGVNTGELFF
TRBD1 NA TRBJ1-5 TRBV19 TGTGCCAGTAACATGCTAGGACAGGGCCGCGATCAGCCCCAGCATTTT CASNMLGQGRDQPQHF
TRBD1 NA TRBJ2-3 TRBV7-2 TGTGCCAGCAGCCCCGGACAGGCCCCAGATACGCAGTATTTT CASSPGQAPDTQYF
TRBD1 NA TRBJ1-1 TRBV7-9 TGTGCCAGCAGCTTAAGGGACAGGGGGGGAGCTTTCTTT CASSLRDRGGAFF
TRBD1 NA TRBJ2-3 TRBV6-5 TGTGCCAGCAGTCCGGACAGGGCAAGCACAGATACGCAGTATTTT CASSPDRASTDTQYF
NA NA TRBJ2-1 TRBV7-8 TGTGCCAGCAACCCACTCGGGGTAGTAGACAATGAGCAGTTCTTC CASNPLGVVDNEQFF
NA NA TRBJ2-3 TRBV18 TGTGCCAGCTCACCAGGGCACACAGATACGCAGTATTTT CASSPGHTDTQYF
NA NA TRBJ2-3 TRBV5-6 TGTGCCAGCAGCTTTCCGGGGGGCTTCACAGATACGCAGTATTTT CASSFPGGFTDTQYF
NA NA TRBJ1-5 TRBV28 TGTGCCAGCAGTTTAACGGGACTTTTTAGCAATCAGCCCCAGCATTTT CASSLTGLFSNQPQHF
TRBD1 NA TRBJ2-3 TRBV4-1 TGCGCCAGCAGCCAAGATGGGGCAGGGGGCGGCTCTGATACGCAGTATTTT CASSQDGAGGGSDTQYF